The 19 T cell receptor beta chains reported below all come from one sample, sequenced in a study of T cell clonality in common variable immunodeficiency. Their antigen targets remain unknown. Whole-study findings and limits: In common variable immunodeficiency, TCR beta chains reportedly carried fewer deletions and N-nucleotide insertions.

Assay used: immunoSEQ multiplex PCR; TCRdb lists only in-frame clones, some missing. The repertoire has 30,000 to 35,000 clones, none seen only once; the ten largest take about 29%. The material sequenced was peripheral blood mononuclear cells. All receptors come from a human donor with common variable immunodeficiency.

The table lists this clone with a few counts. With the read ending 3 residues before the CDR3 end, the germline J gene is used to fill in that end. This sequence joins TRBV7-2 and TRBJ1-5, with 9 bases that match TRBD1. The germline CDR1 and CDR2 sequences are SGHTA and FQGNSA. The CDR3 sequence is 15 residues long. Trimming removed 5 bases from V and 6 bases from J; junction bases left unmatched: 8. The CDR3: CASSTDRGAGQPQHF. CDR3 DNA, as far as it was read: TGTGCCAGCAGCACGGACAGGGGCGCGGGTCAGCCC.

On this clone itself: The read gets to within 3 residues of the CDR3 end, and the germline J gene fills in the rest. This rearrangement joins TRBV19 to TRBJ2-1; the match to TRBD2 covers 7 bases. Looked up from germline, CDR1 is LNHDA and CDR2 is SQIVND (reference sequence). The length of the CDR3 is 17 residues. Trimming took 4 bases from V and 0 from J; bases not matched to a gene: 9. The covered CDR3 bases are TGTGCCAGTAGTACCCTCGAGCGGGGTAGCTCCTACAATGAG. Translation: CASSTLERGSSYNE. The whole CDR3 protein is CASSTLERGSSYNEQFF.

Of note for this clone: Coverage ceases 3 residues before the CDR3 finishes, and the germline J gene fills in the end. V is TRBV7-3 and J is TRBJ2-5; weak D call: TRBD1 (6 bases). V gave up 5 bases and J gave up 1 base, with 8 bases separating them. CDR1 is SGHTA, CDR2 FQGTGA, per germline. The CDR3 has 13 residues. The CDR3 bases that were read are TGTGCCAGCAGCACGGACAGCCAAGAGACC. Residues: CASSTDSQET. The whole CDR3 reads CASSTDSQETQYF.

This clone came up many times. The read terminates 3 residues ahead of where the CDR3 ends, so the germline J gene completes it. The V gene is TRBV5-1, the J gene TRBJ2-2; tentatively, D is TRBD2 (6 bases). The V end was cut by 0 bases, the J end by 6 bases, with 12 bases between. The CDR3 contains 15 residues. Germline V gene lookup returns CDR1 SGHRS and CDR2 YFSETQ. Here the CDR3 reads CASSLDAAGSGELFF. Partial CDR3 DNA: TGCGCCAGCAGCTTGGACGCCGCGGGGTCCGGGGAG.

This clone has a handful of counts. The read terminates 3 residues ahead of where the CDR3 ends, so the germline J gene completes it. This chain joins TRBV7-8 and TRBJ2-3; TRBD2 matches 10 bases. Germline-derived CDR1 and CDR2 are SGHVS and FQNEAQ. This CDR3 has 18 residues. Trimming cost V 5 bases and J 0 bases; bases outside gene matches: 11. Incomplete CDR3 DNA: TGTGCCAGCAGCCCTGGACTAGCGGCCTCCTCTAGCACAGATACG. Its translation is CASSPGLAASSSTDT. The entire CDR3 sequence reads CASSPGLAASSSTDTQYF. Complete variable domain (other parts from reference TRBV7-8 and TRBJ2-3): GAGVSQSPRYKVAKRGQDVALRCDPISGHVSLFWYQQALGQGPEFLTYFQNEAQLDKSGLPSDRFFAERPEGSVSTLKIQRTQQEDSAVYLCASSPGLAASSSTDTQYFGPGTRLTVL.

As concerns this clone: The sequenced fragment ends 3 residues before the CDR3 boundary, so the rest is inferred from the germline J gene. The chain is built from TRBV7-7 and TRBJ2-5; 9 nucleotides agree with TRBD2. The J segment lost 5 bases and the V segment lost 1 base, leaving 5 bases of the junction unmatched. The V gene's germline CDR1 is SSHAT and CDR2 FNYEAQ (reference sequence). The CDR3 length is 15 residues. The covered CDR3 bases are TGTGCCAGCAGCTTAGGGGGACTAGCTACGGAGACC. The encoded protein is CASSLGGLATET. The full CDR3 protein is CASSLGGLATETQYF.

This clone was seen only a few times. Read data end 3 residues before the CDR3 end; the end is taken from the germline J gene. V and J are TRBV7-3 and TRBJ2-1; TRBD2 matches 12 bases. The germline V gene encodes CDR1 SGHTA and CDR2 FQGTGA. With V trimmed by 2 bases and J by 3 bases, 5 bases remained unmatched. The CDR3 length is 17 residues. CDR3 amino acids: CASSLGPLAGGYNEQFF. Incomplete CDR3 DNA: TGTGCCAGCAGCTTAGGCCCACTAGCGGGAGGCTACAATGAG.

This clone has a count of ten or more. The CDR3 extends 3 residues past the end of the read, so its final part is completed from the germline J gene. The V and J genes are TRBV18 and TRBJ2-7; possibly TRBD1 for D (6 bases). CDR1 and CDR2 from the germline V gene are KGHSH and LQKENI. Trimming pared 1 base from V and 1 base from J, leaving 17 bases between. The CDR3 length is 17 residues. Incomplete CDR3 DNA: TGTGCCAGCTCACCACGGCCTGCAGGGGCCCTGTCCTACGAG. Its protein product is CASSPRPAGALSYE. The full CDR3 reads CASSPRPAGALSYEQYF.

This clone has just a few counts. The read stops 3 residues short of the end of the CDR3; the missing end is completed from the germline J gene. V is TRBV7-9 and J is TRBJ2-3; TRBD1 aligns across 9 bases. V was pared by 3 bases and J by 5 bases, with 3 bases of the junction left unmatched. Germline V gene lookup returns CDR1 SEHNR and CDR2 FQNEAQ (reference sequence). The CDR3 totals 14 residues. Partial CDR3 DNA: TGTGCCAGCAGCTTGGGGACAGGGCGAGATACG. Its translation: CASSLGTGRDT. The whole CDR3 protein is CASSLGTGRDTQYF. Drawing the rest from reference TRBV7-9 and TRBJ2-3, the complete variable domain is DTGVSQNPRHKITKRGQNVTFRCDPISEHNRLYWYRQTLGQGPEFLTYFQNEAQLEKSRLLSDRFSAERPKGSFSTLEIQRTEQGDSAMYLCASSLGTGRDTQYFGPGTRLTVL.

This clone was seen ten or more times. The read comes to an end 3 residues before the CDR3 does, leaving the germline J gene to fill in the end. V and J are TRBV30 and TRBJ1-3; D not resolved. The CDR3 length is 11 residues. Germline lookup yields CDR1 GTSNPN and CDR2 SVGIG (reference sequence). Trimming stripped 3 bases from V and 3 bases from J, with 3 bases between. The CDR3: CAWSFGNTIYF. The covered CDR3 bases are TGTGCCTGGAGCTTTGGAAACACC.

With regard to this clone: The read gets to within 3 residues of the CDR3 end, and the germline J gene fills in the rest. V and J are TRBV18 and TRBJ1-3, with a possible D match to TRBD1 (6 bases). The CDR3 sequence is 15 residues long. V dropped 3 bases and J dropped 2 bases, with 11 bases sitting between them. In germline, CDR1 is KGHSH, CDR2 LQKENI. CDR3 DNA (partial): TGTGCCAGCTCACCGGGGGGGGCTCCTGGAAACACC. Translating gives CASSPGGAPGNT. The CDR3 in its entirety is CASSPGGAPGNTIYF.

On this clone itself: With the read ending 3 residues before the CDR3 end, the germline J gene is used to fill in that end. The V and J genes are TRBV2 and TRBJ2-5; D unclear. Trimming stripped 2 bases from V and 3 bases from J, with 19 bases between. Germline values: CDR1 SNHLY, CDR2 FYNNEI. The CDR3 sequence is 17 residues long. Incomplete CDR3 DNA: TGTGCCAGCAGTGAAAGAATCTTAGAAAACCGCAAAGAGACC. This encodes CASSERILENRKET. The entire CDR3 is CASSERILENRKETQYF.

This clone was detected many times. Partial CDR3 DNA: TGTGCCAGTAGTACCGACCTCCACCGTCTAGATAGCAGACCCTACGAG. Translating it yields CASSTDLHRLDSRPYE. The CDR3 as a whole reads CASSTDLHRLDSRPYEQYF. The chain links TRBV19 to TRBJ2-7; unclear D gene. The CDR3 end is not reached by the read, which stops 3 residues before it; the germline J gene fills it in. V dropped 4 bases and J dropped 2 bases, with 27 bases sitting between them. Germline lookup yields CDR1 LNHDA and CDR2 SQIVND (reference sequence). CDR3 size: 19 residues.

The table lists this clone with a few counts. The read is 3 residues too short to cover the CDR3 end, so that end is filled in from the germline J gene. The chain joins TRBV6-2 or TRBV6-3 to TRBJ2-7; TRBD2 agrees at 11 bases. V lost 5 bases and J lost 4; bases outside the gene matches: 7. The CDR3 is made up of 15 amino acids. Germline values: CDR1 MNHEY, CDR2 SVGEGT. CDR3 sequence reads: CASSPGLAVGYEQYF. Partial CDR3 DNA: TGTGCCAGCAGTCCGGGACTAGCGGTGGGGTACGAG.

This clone was counted a few times. The sequence runs out 3 residues before the end of the CDR3; the remainder is reconstructed from the germline J gene. The chain joins TRBV6-2 or TRBV6-3 to TRBJ2-3; the D is unclear. CDR3 length: 14 amino acids. Trimming shortened V by 2 bases and J by 2 bases, and 8 bases separated the two germline ends. Germline assignment: CDR1 MNHEY and CDR2 SVGEGT. The covered CDR3 bases are TGTGCCAGCAGTTACGGTAGAACCACAGATACG. Translating it yields CASSYGRTTDT. From start to end, the CDR3 is CASSYGRTTDTQYF.

This clone was observed many times. The missing CDR3 end, 3 residues past where the read stops, is filled in from the germline J gene. The chain recombines TRBV27 with TRBJ2-3; TRBD2 aligns across 10 bases. Germline CDR1 is MNHEY and CDR2 is SMNVEV (reference sequence). The CDR3 is 15 amino acids. V shed 3 bases and J 1 base; nucleotides not matched to a gene: 1. Incomplete CDR3 DNA: TGTGCCAGCAGTTTTGGGACTAGCGGCACAGATACG. This encodes CASSFGTSGTDT. In full, the CDR3 is CASSFGTSGTDTQYF.

This clone was detected a few times. The read ends 3 residues before the CDR3 terminus; that terminus is restored from the germline J gene. The chain carries TRBV2 and TRBJ1-2; D not certain. The CDR3 is made up of 14 amino acids. From germline, CDR1 is SNHLY and CDR2 FYNNEI. This CDR3 is CASSEVLEYSGYTF. Partial CDR3 DNA: TGTGCCAGCAGTGAAGTTTTAGAGTACTCCGGC. The full variable domain, rest sourced from reference TRBV2 and TRBJ1-2, is EPEVTQTPSHQVTQMGQEVILRCVPISNHLYFYWYRQILGQKVEFLVSFYNNEISEKSEIFDDQFSVERPDGSNFTLKIRSTKLEDSAMYFCASSEVLEYSGYTFGSGTRLTVV.

This clone was seen many times. Read coverage stops 3 residues before the CDR3 terminus; the germline J gene supplies the remainder. This rearrangement joins TRBV30 to TRBJ1-1; 7 nucleotides align to TRBD1. V lost 2 bases and J lost 6; bases outside the gene matches: 6. Looked up from germline, CDR1 is GTSNPN and CDR2 is SVGIG (reference sequence). The CDR3 consists of 13 residues. The sequenced CDR3 bases are TGTGCCTGGAGTATAGACAGGGTAGCTGAA. Its translation is CAWSIDRVAE. The full CDR3 reads CAWSIDRVAEAFF.

There are a few counts of this clone. The read is 3 residues too short to cover the CDR3 end, so that end is filled in from the germline J gene. The chain couples TRBV7-6 to TRBJ1-1, with TRBD1 matching over 7 bases. Germline-derived CDR1 and CDR2 are SGHVS and FNYEAQ. The CDR3 totals 14 residues. Partial CDR3 DNA: TGTGCCAGCAGCCTTAGACCCGGGACAGAAAAA. Translated, it gives CASSLRPGTEK. From start to end, the CDR3 is CASSLRPGTEKAFF.